This TCR beta chain was obtained from a study of T cell responses to AZD1222 COVID-19 vaccine. Study-level information: Pooled in the analysis were second doses at about 4 or about 12 weeks.

The table came from immunoSEQ multiplex PCR; TCRdb's copy has only in-frame clones and leaves some out. The sample has about 66,000 clones; roughly 87% are singletons. With 0 bases removed from V and 16 bases from J, the gap between germline ends came to 13 bases. The CDR3 has 12 residues. The source was peripheral blood, collected on day 0 of AZD1222 vaccination. This clonotype was obtained from an adult in good health. This chain connects TRBV23-1 to TRBJ2-1, with D possibly TRBD1 on 5 matching bases. TRBV23-1 is an ORF, with its function uncertain. Here the CDR3 reads CASSQSRSRAFF. In DNA form, the CDR3 reads TGCGCCAGCAGTCAATCTCGGAGCAGGGCATTCTTC.